This note documents a single TCR beta chain sequence. The data belong to a study of T cell changes during pregnancy in multiple sclerosis. CDR1 and CDR2 (germline): SGHRS, YFSETQ. Trimming took 0 bases from V and 5 from J, leaving 11 bases between them. The CDR3 has 14 amino acids. The method was immunoSEQ multiplex PCR; TCRdb's version includes in-frame clones alone and lacks a portion of them. The sample has 35,000 to 50,000 clones, 70% to 90% seen once. The sample here was CD4+ T cells from peripheral blood mononuclear cells, taken after pregnancy. The chain combines TRBV5-1 with TRBJ2-5, with D maybe TRBD2 (5 bases). This TCR was recovered from a female donor with multiple sclerosis, enrolled in a pregnancy study. CDR3 sequence reads: CASSLEGSGETQYF. The CDR3 nucleotides are TGCGCCAGCAGCTTGGAAGGGAGCGGCGAGACCCAGTACTTC.